This TCR beta chain came from a study of T cell repertoires in cytomegalovirus infection. On the study more broadly: Both recently identified HLA-C-restricted and well-studied HLA-B-restricted CMV epitopes were used in the study. Points from the study as a whole: Clonotype analysis showed dominance of the ex vivo response by HLA-C-restricted CMV-specific TCR beta clonotypes. Summed frequency of public TCR beta families distinguished CMV carriers with the relevant HLA.

Germline CDR1 SGHAT, CDR2 FQNNGV. The CDR3 is 15 amino acids. J was trimmed by 4 bases and V by 3 bases; bases with no gene match: 3. In the case of this clonotype: What it recognizes is unknown.

TCRdb recomputed calls from the reads with MiXCR, one row per CDR3 protein. Of hundreds of thousands of distinct CDR3 sequences listed, 25% to 35% were seen once; the top ten hold about 17%. This clonotype was sampled from a human donor in good health (CMV status not recorded). Some clones in this sample may be carry-over from other donors' samples. This chain links TRBV11-2 with TRBJ1-2; 12 positions match TRBD1. Here the sequenced sample was cultured PBMCs, taken from culture after CMV antigen stimulation. The DNA for the CDR3 is TGTGCCAGCAGCTTGGGGACAGGGGGCCCCTATGGCTACACCTTC. It is translated as CASSLGTGGPYGYTF. The complete variable domain, with remaining parts taken from reference TRBV11-2 and TRBJ1-2, reads EAGVAQSPRYKIIEKRQSVAFWCNPISGHATLYWYQQILGQGPKLLIQFQNNGVVDDSQLPKDRFSAERLKGVDSTLKIQPAKLEDSAVYLCASSLGTGGPYGYTFGSGTRLTVV.